This TCR beta chain was captured by sequencing in a study of cytomegalovirus exposure and HLA in healthy donors. Both 60 Vbeta primers and 13 Jbeta primers went into the PCR. The protocol was immunoSEQ multiplex PCR, while the TCRdb copy is restricted to in-frame clones and leaves out a portion. The listing contains about 130,000 clones. Germline values: CDR1 KGHSH, CDR2 LQKENI. This CDR3 spans 15 amino acids. Trimming left V 0 bases short and J 4 bases short, with 12 bases between. The sequence came from a woman aged 60-75 years in good health and CMV-seronegative. Specimen: PBMCs. The V gene is TRBV18, the J gene TRBJ2-5; D perhaps matches TRBD1 (6 bases). The CDR3 nucleotides read TGTGCCAGCTCACCACCGATGGACAGAGGAGAGACCCAGTACTTC. It translates to CASSPPMDRGETQYF.